This T cell receptor (beta chain) was sequenced for a study of beta chain features in type 1 diabetes. Study-wide findings and caveats: Compared with healthy donors, patients appeared to share more similar naive, central memory and regulatory TCRB repertoires. Sequencing of cDNA might inflate the share of cells that strongly express TCR. Shorter TCRB CDR3s, moderately but significantly so, marked every one of the four CD4+ subsets in Type 1 diabetes patients.

This CDR3 region has 14 residues. The V end was cut by 6 bases, the J end by 3 bases, with 14 bases between. From germline, CDR1 is MNHNS and CDR2 SASEGT. Isolated RNA was reverse transcribed in full, so expressed TCRB transcripts were sequenced. Approximately 3.6 million reads were obtained on average from naive, central memory and regulatory T cell samples. Data came from immunoSEQ multiplex PCR; TCRdb stores just in-frame clones and leaves some out. This table has over 120,000 clones, about 13% appearing once. As regards this clone: Antigen specificity is unknown.

The sample consisted of central memory CD4+ T cells from blood. The chain couples TRBV6-1 to TRBJ1-1; D gene unclear. The TCR was taken from a man aged 18-30 years with type 1 diabetes. As DNA, the CDR3 is TGTGCCAGCAGCGACCGAGTGAGGGACACTGAAGCTTTCTTT. This gives the protein CASSDRVRDTEAFF.